This TCR beta chain was recovered during a study of CD8 T cells in Susac syndrome. Study observations and caveats: In its TCR sequencing and HLA analysis, the study acknowledged that the number of individuals was relatively small.

Remarks on this clonotype: Its antigen is currently unknown.

The CDR3 runs to 18 residues. Germline loops: CDR1 MDHEN, CDR2 SYDVKM. Unmatched junction bases numbered 16, after V lost 7 bases and J lost 3 bases. Negative isolation yielded CD8+ and CD4+ T cells; FACS enriched TEMRA cells. cDNA came from roughly 0.47 to 1 ug RNA primed by random hexamers. Amplification of the TCR beta CDR3 was carried out by immunoSEQ multiplex PCR, which spanned a total of 54 Vbeta and 13 Jbeta segments. From the immunoSEQ multiplex PCR reads, TCRdb called clonotypes with MiXCR, one entry per CDR3 protein. The sample yields some 130,000 distinct CDR3 sequences, around 86% seen once.

This chain connects TRBV28 to TRBJ2-1; 9 bases line up with TRBD1. The origin of this receptor is a human donor with multiple sclerosis. Sequencing was performed on CD8+ T cells from PBMCs. CDR3 sequence: CASTPFRLRDRDYNEQFF. The CDR3 DNA sequence: TGTGCCAGCACTCCATTCAGGCTCCGGGACAGGGACTACAATGAGCAGTTCTTC. The whole variable domain, remainder taken from reference TRBV28 and TRBJ2-1, is DVKVTQSSRYLVKRTGEKVFLECVQDMDHENMFWYRQDPGLGLRLIYFSYDVKMKEKGDIPEGYSVSREKKERFSLILESASTNQTSMYLCASTPFRLRDRDYNEQFFGPGTRLTVL.